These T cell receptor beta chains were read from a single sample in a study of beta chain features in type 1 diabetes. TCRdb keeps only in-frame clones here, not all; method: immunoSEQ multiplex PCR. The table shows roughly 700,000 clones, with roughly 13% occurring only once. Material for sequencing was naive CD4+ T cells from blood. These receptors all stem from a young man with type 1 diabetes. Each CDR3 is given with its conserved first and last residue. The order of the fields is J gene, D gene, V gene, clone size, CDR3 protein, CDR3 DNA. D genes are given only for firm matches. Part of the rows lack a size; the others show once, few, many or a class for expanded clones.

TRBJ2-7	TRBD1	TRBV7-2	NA	CASSPRDRNNYEQYF	TGTGCCAGCAGCCCCCGGGACAGGAATAACTACGAGCAGTACTTC
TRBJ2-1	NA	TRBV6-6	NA	CASSRDTGQFF	TGTGCCAGCAGTAGGGACACTGGGCAGTTCTTC
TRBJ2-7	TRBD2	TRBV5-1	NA	CASSLIAGGPEQYF	TGCGCCAGCAGCTTGATAGCGGGGGGGCCCGAGCAGTACTTC
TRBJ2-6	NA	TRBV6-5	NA	CASSYGGSGANVLTF	TGTGCCAGCAGTTACGGGGGCTCTGGGGCCAACGTCCTGACTTTC
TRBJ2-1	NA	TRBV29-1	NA	CSVVGSTKSSYNEQFF	TGCAGCGTTGTAGGGTCTACAAAGAGCTCCTACAATGAGCAGTTCTTC
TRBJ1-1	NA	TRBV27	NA	CASSFRTEAFF	TGTGCCAGCAGTTTTCGTACTGAAGCTTTCTTT
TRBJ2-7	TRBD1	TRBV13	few	CASSLALTGPYEQYF	TGTGCCAGCAGCTTAGCCTTGACAGGGCCATACGAGCAGTACTTC
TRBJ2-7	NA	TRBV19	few	CASSIEEGYYEQYF	TGTGCCAGTAGTATAGAGGAGGGCTACTACGAGCAGTACTTC
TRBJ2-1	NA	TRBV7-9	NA	CASTEHERRQGNEQFF	TGTGCCAGCACCGAGCATGAGAGGAGGCAAGGAAATGAGCAGTTCTTC
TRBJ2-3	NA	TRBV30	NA	CAWGGSYNTQYF	TGTGCCTGGGGTGGATCCTATAATACGCAGTATTTT
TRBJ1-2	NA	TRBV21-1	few	CATLRGAAYGYTF	TGTGCCACCCTTCGGGGGGCGGCGTATGGCTACACCTTC
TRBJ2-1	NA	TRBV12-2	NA	CASRPGRVPMGNEQFF	TGTGCAAGTCGCCCCGGGAGGGTCCCCATGGGGAATGAGCAGTTCTTC
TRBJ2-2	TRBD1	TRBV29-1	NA	CSVERDRGTGELFF	TGCAGCGTTGAGAGAGACAGGGGCACCGGGGAGCTGTTTTTT
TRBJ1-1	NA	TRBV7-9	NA	CASSLAGGPEAFF	TGTGCCAGCAGCTTAGCTGGCGGCCCTGAAGCTTTCTTT
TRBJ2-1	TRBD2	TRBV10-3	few	CAARGTSGGYNEQFF	TGTGCCGCGCGAGGGACTAGCGGGGGTTACAATGAGCAGTTCTTC
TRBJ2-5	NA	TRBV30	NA	CAWSRQTQETQYF	TGTGCCTGGAGTAGACAGACACAAGAGACCCAGTACTTC
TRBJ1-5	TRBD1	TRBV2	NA	CASSDRERQPQHF	TGTGCCAGCAGCGACAGGGAGAGACAGCCCCAGCATTTT
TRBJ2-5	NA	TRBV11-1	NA	CASSAPFLETQYF	TGTGCCAGCAGCGCGCCCTTTCTGGAGACCCAGTACTTC
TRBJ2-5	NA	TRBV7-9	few	CASRSPGGRSTETQYF	TGTGCCAGCAGGTCCCCTGGGGGACGGTCTACGGAGACCCAGTACTTC
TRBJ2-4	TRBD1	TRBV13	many	CASSSLNRGLAKNIQYF	TGTGCCAGCAGCTCCCTCAACAGGGGGCTGGCCAAAAACATTCAGTACTTC
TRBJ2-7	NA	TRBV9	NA	CTSSPTGQTLYEQYF	TGTACCAGCAGCCCCACCGGACAGACTCTTTACGAGCAGTACTTC